Each of the 22 T cell receptor beta chains below was sequenced from the same sample in a study of Ad26.COV2.S vaccination and SARS-CoV-2 variants. As to treatment: around 19 received Ad26.COV2.S at low or high dose, single or two shots; about 5 received placebo; per-sample allocation not given. Material that was analyzed had been drawn on day 63 after the first vaccine or placebo injection. Data came from immunoSEQ multiplex PCR; TCRdb stores just in-frame clones and leaves some out. The table includes 400,000 to 500,000 clones, 89% detected once. Here the sequenced sample was peripheral blood, taken in a trial of Ad26.COV2.S vaccine versus placebo. The receptors here all came from a person between 18 and 65 years old who received the Ad26.COV2.S COVID-19 vaccine or a placebo.

This sequence joins TRBV7-3 and TRBJ2-1; possibly TRBD2 for D (6 bases). Germline assignment: CDR1 SGHTA and CDR2 FQGTGA. The V and J ends lost 4 bases and 5 bases respectively, with 9 bases between them. CDR3 length: 13 residues. The CDR3 here is CASSSLADNEQFF. The CDR3 DNA follows: TGTGCCAGCAGCTCCTTAGCGGACAATGAGCAGTTCTTC.

The chain couples TRBV9 to TRBJ1-2; D remains unclear. Trimming took off 3 bases at V and 5 bases at J, with 14 bases between the two ends. The CDR3 contains 14 residues. Looked up from germline, CDR1 is SGDLS and CDR2 is YYNGEE. This chain's CDR3 is CASSAPYGSYGYTF. CDR3 nucleotides: TGTGCCAGCAGCGCCCCCTATGGATCGTATGGCTACACCTTC.

CDR3 residues: CASSLLMGRQYV. CDR3 nucleotide sequence: TGTGCCAGCAGTCTCCTTATGGGTCGGCAGTACGTC. V usage is TRBV6-6 and J usage is TRBJ2-7; no clear D. V was clipped by 5 bases and J by 9 bases, with 14 bases between them. CDR1 and CDR2 (germline): MNHNY, SVGAGI (reference sequence). CDR3 size: 12 residues.

As to this clone: The same CDR3 is also encoded by other DNA sequences in this sample. The V and J genes are TRBV7-2 and TRBJ1-3, with D tentatively TRBD1 (6 bases). This CDR3 is 14 amino acids long. Germline CDR1 reads SGHTA; CDR2 reads FQGNSA. V was clipped by 5 bases and J by 2 bases, with 10 bases between them. CDR3 bases: TGTGCCAGCAGCCTCAGGGGCCCTGGAAACACCATATATTTT. Protein: CASSLRGPGNTIYF.

The rearrangement uses TRBV6-5 and TRBJ2-1, with unresolved D. The germline gives CDR1 MNHEY, CDR2 SVGAGI. The V and J ends lost 8 bases and 4 bases respectively, with 12 bases between them. The CDR3 length is 13 residues. The CDR3 sequence: CASGSNWYNEQFF. Written as DNA, the CDR3 is TGTGCCAGCGGATCGAACTGGTACAATGAGCAGTTCTTC.

The rearrangement links TRBV12-3 or TRBV12-4 to TRBJ2-1, with TRBD2 as a possible D gene (6 bases). Trimming shortened V by 8 bases and J by 4 bases, and 9 bases separated the two germline ends. The CDR3 has 12 residues. CDR3 sequence: CASGGIYNEQFF. CDR3 DNA sequence: TGTGCCAGCGGGGGGATATACAATGAGCAGTTCTTC.

The chain uses TRBV2 and TRBJ1-3; maybe TRBD1 (5 bases). V lost 4 bases and J 7 bases, leaving 11 bases between the germline ends. This CDR3 contains 13 residues. Germline assignment: CDR1 SNHLY and CDR2 FYNNEI. The CDR3 DNA follows: TGTGCCAGCAGTGGAGGGGAAGGGAACACCATATATTTT. This sequence encodes CASSGGEGNTIYF.

This clone has just one count. CDR3 bases: TGTGCCACCAGCAGAACCGGGACTAGCTCCTACGAGCAGTACTTC. This codes for CATSRTGTSSYEQYF. The gene calls are TRBV15 and TRBJ2-7, with 8 nucleotides matching TRBD2. Per the germline V gene, CDR1 is LNHNV and CDR2 is YYDKDF (reference sequence). The CDR3 loop spans 15 amino acids. Trimming removed 2 bases from V and 0 bases from J; junction bases left unmatched: 3.

This chain joins TRBV28 and TRBJ1-1; no clear D gene. Germline V gives CDR1 MDHEN, CDR2 SYDVKM. The CDR3 is made up of 15 amino acids. Trimming removed 4 bases at V and 0 bases at J, with 12 bases between. The CDR3 loop reads CASSSPPAMNTEAFF. CDR3 DNA: TGTGCCAGCAGTTCCCCCCCGGCAATGAACACTGAAGCTTTCTTT.

The V gene is TRBV28, the J gene TRBJ2-1; no clear D gene. Germline V lookup: CDR1 MDHEN, CDR2 SYDVKM. The CDR3 is 12 amino acids. Trimming took 6 bases from V and 4 from J, leaving 7 bases between them. The CDR3 nucleotides are TGTGCCAGCAGGGACGATTACAATGAGCAGTTCTTC. Its translation: CASRDDYNEQFF. Complete variable domain (other parts from reference TRBV28 and TRBJ2-1): DVKVTQSSRYLVKRTGEKVFLECVQDMDHENMFWYRQDPGLGLRLIYFSYDVKMKEKGDIPEGYSVSREKKERFSLILESASTNQTSMYLCASRDDYNEQFFGPGTRLTVL.

This clone was observed a handful of times. The chain employs TRBV5-1 and TRBJ2-3; D perhaps matches TRBD1 (5 bases). Trimming took 4 bases from V and 2 from J, leaving 17 bases between them. Germline CDR1 SGHRS, CDR2 YFSETQ. The CDR3 covers 16 residues. CDR3 sequence (DNA): TGCGCCAGCAGCCAAAGGACACAGCCATACACAGATACGCAGTATTTT. Amino acid sequence: CASSQRTQPYTDTQYF.

This clone was detected once. V usage is TRBV2 and J usage is TRBJ1-2, with D perhaps matching TRBD1 (5 bases). The CDR3 length is 13 residues. CDR1 is SNHLY, CDR2 FYNNEI, per germline. Trimming shortened V by 6 bases and J by 2 bases, and 10 bases separated the two germline ends. DNA for the CDR3: TGTGCCAGCAGGGCGGGGGGAAACTATGGCTACACCTTC. Translating gives CASRAGGNYGYTF.

This sequence joins TRBV5-1 and TRBJ1-4; possible D gene TRBD1, 6 bases. In germline, CDR1 is SGHRS, CDR2 YFSETQ. The CDR3 loop spans 16 amino acids. The ends were cut back, 4 bases at V and 8 bases at J, with 21 bases in the middle. This CDR3 reads CASSPQAGVSGEKLFF. CDR3 coding DNA: TGCGCCAGCAGCCCGCAAGCAGGGGTATCGGGAGAAAAACTGTTTTTT.

The chain recombines TRBV7-2 with TRBJ1-3; perhaps TRBD1 as D (5 bases). Germline CDR1 SGHTA, CDR2 FQGNSA. V lost 4 bases and J 5 bases, leaving 12 bases between the germline ends. The CDR3 length is 14 residues. The DNA of the CDR3 is TGTGCCAGCAGCTCCTCCGGGACTAGAAACACCATATATTTT. It translates to CASSSSGTRNTIYF.

The chain is built from TRBV19 and TRBJ2-2; D may be TRBD1 (6 bases). CDR1 LNHDA and CDR2 SQIVND come from the germline V gene (reference sequence). The length of the CDR3 is 13 residues. V was cut by 5 bases and J by 4 bases, with 8 bases left in between. The CDR3 sequence: CASSGQITGELFF. CDR3 DNA: TGTGCCAGTAGTGGACAGATCACCGGGGAGCTGTTTTTT.

The rearrangement uses TRBV6-2 or TRBV6-3 and TRBJ1-5; D ambiguous. The CDR3 contains 14 residues. With 1 base removed from V and 8 bases from J, the gap between germline ends came to 12 bases. Germline CDR1 is MNHEY and CDR2 is SVGEGT. CDR3 in DNA: TGTGCCAGCAGTTACTGGGCTGCTCGGGAGCCCCAGCATTTT. Its translation is CASSYWAAREPQHF.

This chain joins TRBV4-2 and TRBJ1-4; no firm D call. V lost 2 bases, J lost 0 bases, and 10 bases lay in between. The V gene's germline CDR1 is LGHNA and CDR2 YNFKEQ. The CDR3 runs 16 residues. The CDR3 coding sequence is TGTGCCAGCAGCCAAACCGGGTCTGCAACTAATGAAAAACTGTTTTTT. This translates into CASSQTGSATNEKLFF.

The CDR3 reads CASSSRVGGPGNTIYF. The CDR3 DNA reads TGTGCCAGCAGCAGCAGGGTCGGGGGGCCTGGAAACACCATATATTTT. J is TRBJ1-3 and V is TRBV7-2; D possibly corresponds to TRBD1 (6 bases). The germline gives CDR1 SGHTA, CDR2 FQGNSA. This CDR3 region has 16 residues. V was cut by 5 bases and J by 2 bases, with 16 bases left in between.

This sequence joins TRBV24-1 and TRBJ2-1; D is undetermined. Germline CDR1 reads KGHDR; CDR2 reads SFDVKD. This CDR3 has 12 amino acids. V dropped 0 bases and J dropped 10 bases, with 6 bases sitting between them. CDR3 in amino acids: CATSDLTTEQFF. The CDR3 region has the DNA TGTGCCACCAGTGATTTGACTACCGAGCAGTTCTTC.

The V gene is TRBV30, the J gene TRBJ1-6; no clear D gene. Germline CDR1 and CDR2: GTSNPN and SVGIG (reference sequence). The CDR3 contains 13 residues. Trimming pared 1 base from V and 10 bases from J, leaving 11 bases between. CDR3 bases: TGTGCCTGGAGTGATTGGGGAGGCTCACCCCTCCACTTT. Translated, it gives CAWSDWGGSPLHF.

The chain links TRBV5-4 to TRBJ1-2; D remains ambiguous. The CDR3 covers 12 residues. In germline, CDR1 is SGHNT, CDR2 YYREEE (reference sequence). V lost 5 bases and J 8 bases, leaving 13 bases between the germline ends. DNA for the CDR3: TGTGCCAGCAGTCCTACATGGGGAGGCTACACCTTC. Its translation is CASSPTWGGYTF.

The gene calls are TRBV9 and TRBJ1-3; no clear D gene. The CDR3 loop spans 13 amino acids. V was pared by 4 bases and J by 4 bases, with 9 bases between. The germline gives CDR1 SGDLS, CDR2 YYNGEE. The CDR3 region is CASSPSAGNTIYF. CDR3 bases: TGTGCCAGCAGCCCCTCCGCAGGAAACACCATATATTTT.